What follows are 10 T cell receptor beta chains derived from one specimen sequenced in a study of CD8 T cells in ankylosing spondylitis. Study findings and constraints: Within ankylosing spondylitis blood, a TCR beta motif made up of several highly homologous variants appeared to be characteristic.

For these TCRs, the target antigens are not known. TCRdb passed the 5' RACE reads through MiXCR, listing each CDR3 protein once. Among some 840,000 distinct CDR3 sequences listed, 12% were seen once. Sequencing was performed on blood, either unsorted or a sorted T cell fraction (not recorded which). The receptors shown here come from a male donor with ankylosing spondylitis.

This clonotype was detected ten times or more. This chain joins TRBV7-9 and TRBJ1-5; D is uncertain. The CDR3 runs 12 residues. Germline V gene lookup returns CDR1 SEHNR and CDR2 FQNEAQ (reference sequence). Trimming took off 6 bases at V and 6 bases at J, with 9 bases between the two ends. CDR3 region: CASSLEVQPQHF. Written as DNA, the CDR3 is TGTGCCAGCAGTTTGGAGGTTCAGCCCCAGCATTTT.

This clonotype has only a few counts. The chain joins TRBV6-5 to TRBJ1-6, with 7 positions matching TRBD1. CDR3 length: 16 amino acids. Looked up from germline, CDR1 is MNHEY and CDR2 is SVGAGI. The V gene end was trimmed by 0 bases and the J gene end by 9 bases; junction bases not matched to a gene: 8. CDR3 in amino acids: CASSYSGLPGGSPLHF. DNA for the CDR3: TGTGCCAGCAGTTACTCCGGGCTCCCAGGGGGTTCACCCCTCCACTTT.

V and J are TRBV7-3 and TRBJ2-5; D tentatively reads TRBD1 or TRBD2 (5 bases each). Germline loops: CDR1 SGHTA, CDR2 FQGTGA. Trimming stripped 5 bases from V and 5 bases from J, with 12 bases between. The CDR3 consists of 13 residues. The CDR3 loop reads CASSPGWGETQYF. As DNA, the CDR3 is TGTGCCAGCAGCCCGGGATGGGGGGAGACCCAGTACTTC.

The chain employs TRBV20-1 and TRBJ2-1, with unresolved D. The germline V gene has CDR1 DFQATT and CDR2 SNEGSKA (reference sequence). The CDR3 consists of 13 residues. The germline V and J ends were trimmed by 0 bases and 4 bases, with 7 bases remaining between them. This CDR3 reads CSARDRRYNEQFF. CDR3 DNA sequence: TGCAGTGCTAGAGATCGGCGATACAATGAGCAGTTCTTC.

This clonotype was detected many times. The rearrangement joins TRBV18 to TRBJ2-7; 7 nucleotides align to TRBD1. The J segment lost 2 bases and the V segment lost 0 bases, leaving 1 base of the junction unmatched. The CDR3 loop spans 14 amino acids. Germline V gene lookup returns CDR1 KGHSH and CDR2 LQKENI. This chain's CDR3 is CASSPPGQPYEQYF. The CDR3 region has the DNA TGTGCCAGCTCACCACCGGGACAGCCCTACGAGCAGTACTTC. Complete variable domain (other parts from reference TRBV18 and TRBJ2-7): NAGVMQNPRHLVRRRGQEARLRCSPMKGHSHVYWYRQLPEEGLKFMVYLQKENIIDESGMPKERFSAEFPKEGPSILRIQQVVRGDSAAYFCASSPPGQPYEQYFGPGTRLTVT.

This clonotype has just a few counts. The rearrangement joins TRBV28 to TRBJ2-5; D is possibly TRBD1 or TRBD2 (5 bases each). This CDR3 region has 16 residues. Germline loops: CDR1 MDHEN, CDR2 SYDVKM. V was trimmed by 4 bases and J by 2 bases, leaving 17 bases between them. Here the CDR3 DNA reads TGTGCCAGCAGTTCCCGCCGGGACCAAGTTCAAGAGACCCAGTACTTC. It is translated as CASSSRRDQVQETQYF.

This sequence joins TRBV6-4 and TRBJ2-2; TRBD1 matches at 12 bases. V lost 5 bases and J lost 0; bases outside the gene matches: 10. Germline CDR1 reads MRHNA; CDR2 reads SNTAGT. The CDR3 totals 19 residues. CDR3 in DNA: TGTGCCAGCAGTCACTGGGGACAGGGGGCCGCCGCGAACACCGGGGAGCTGTTTTTT. Its translation: CASSHWGQGAAANTGELFF.

The chain is built from TRBV24-1 and TRBJ2-5, with TRBD1 matching 7 bases. J was trimmed by 5 bases and V by 4 bases; bases with no gene match: 6. The CDR3 sequence is 14 residues long. The germline gives CDR1 KGHDR, CDR2 SFDVKD. For the CDR3, the DNA is TGTGCCACCAGTGACTCCAACAGGGGCGAGACCCAGTACTTC. This translates into CATSDSNRGETQYF.

The chain carries TRBV11-2 and TRBJ2-5; possibly TRBD1 or TRBD2 for D (5 bases each). The CDR3 length is 14 residues. CDR1 SGHAT and CDR2 FQNNGV come from the germline V gene. The germline V and J ends were trimmed by 4 bases and 5 bases, with 14 bases remaining between them. The CDR3 DNA is TGTGCCAGCAGCTCCACAGCCTGGGGGGAGACCCAGTACTTC. Translating gives CASSSTAWGETQYF. The full variable domain, in which reference TRBV11-2 and TRBJ2-5 provide the parts outside the CDR3, is EAGVAQSPRYKIIEKRQSVAFWCNPISGHATLYWYQQILGQGPKLLIQFQNNGVVDDSQLPKDRFSAERLKGVDSTLKIQPAKLEDSAVYLCASSSTAWGETQYFGPGTRLLVL.

There are a few counts of this clonotype. The CDR3 sequence is CSADGGTEAFF. CDR3 sequence (DNA): TGCAGTGCTGATGGCGGGACAGAAGCTTTCTTT. The rearrangement uses TRBV20-1 and TRBJ1-1, with D possibly TRBD1 on 6 matching bases. Germline CDR1 DFQATT, CDR2 SNEGSKA (reference sequence). Trimming removed 5 bases at V and 8 bases at J, with 12 bases between. The length of the CDR3 is 11 residues.